A selection of T cell receptor beta chains follows, all from one sample in a study of OX40 agonist ivuxolimab in advanced cancers. Profiled with immunoSEQ multiplex PCR; TCRdb holds only in-frame clones, not every one. The sample holds tens of thousands of clones, 84% seen once. The sequencing here drew on CD4+ or CD8+ T cells sorted from blood, taken in a trial of the OX40 agonist ivuxolimab. The receptors come from an adult with an advanced solid tumor such as melanoma, head and neck, liver or kidney cancer. The CDR3 runs from the conserved cysteine through the conserved F or W. A D gene is named only where the DNA matches it firmly. Clone size is not always given. Where it is, it says once, few, many or a class for expanded clones.

CDR3 DNA: TGTGCCAGCACTATTAACGGGGAGAGCACTGAAGCTTTCTTT
CDR3 protein: CASTINGESTEAFF
D gene: .
J gene: TRBJ1-1
clone size: .
V gene: TRBV6-6

CDR3 DNA: TGCGCCAGCAGCCCTTCAACCGGGACAGCCCTAGATACGCAGTATTTT
CDR3 protein: CASSPSTGTALDTQYF
D gene: TRBD1
J gene: TRBJ2-3
clone size: .
V gene: TRBV5-1

CDR3 DNA: TGTGCCAGCTCACCACGGGGGGATTCGGGTGAGCAGTTCTTC
CDR3 protein: CASSPRGDSGEQFF
D gene: .
J gene: TRBJ2-1
clone size: .
V gene: TRBV18

CDR3 DNA: TGTGCCATCAGTGGTGGGGGCAATCAGCCCCAGCATTTT
CDR3 protein: CAISGGGNQPQHF
D gene: .
J gene: TRBJ1-5
clone size: few
V gene: TRBV10-3

CDR3 DNA: TGTGCCAGTAGTATAAGGGGGACAGGCACAGATACGCAGTATTTT
CDR3 protein: CASSIRGTGTDTQYF
D gene: TRBD1
J gene: TRBJ2-3
clone size: .
V gene: TRBV19

CDR3 DNA: TGCGCCAGCAGCCCCACGGGATCTTGGGATGAAAAACTGTTTTTT
CDR3 protein: CASSPTGSWDEKLFF
D gene: .
J gene: TRBJ1-4
clone size: .
V gene: TRBV4-1

CDR3 DNA: TGCGCCAGCAGCAGAACATCTGCAACTAATGAAAAACTGTTTTTT
CDR3 protein: CASSRTSATNEKLFF
D gene: .
J gene: TRBJ1-4
clone size: .
V gene: TRBV5-1

CDR3 DNA: TGCGCCAGCAGCCAACGCCAAGGGCTAGCGACGGTCTCCTACGAGCAGTACTTC
CDR3 protein: CASSQRQGLATVSYEQYF
D gene: .
J gene: TRBJ2-7
clone size: .
V gene: TRBV4-1

CDR3 DNA: TGTGCCAGTTCCCCGGGACGGGTCAACACCGGGGAGCTGTTTTTT
CDR3 protein: CASSPGRVNTGELFF
D gene: .
J gene: TRBJ2-2
clone size: .
V gene: TRBV19

CDR3 DNA: TGTGCCAGCAGCTTAGGCCAGAATCGAGCTTTCTTT
CDR3 protein: CASSLGQNRAFF
D gene: .
J gene: TRBJ1-1
clone size: .
V gene: TRBV13

CDR3 DNA: TGTGCCAGCAGCTTGGCAGGGTTGGACTACAATGAGCAGTTCTTC
CDR3 protein: CASSLAGLDYNEQFF
D gene: .
J gene: TRBJ2-1
clone size: .
V gene: TRBV5-5

CDR3 DNA: TGCGCCAGCAGCCCAGCGGGACAGGGCCTTGGAGATACGCAGTATTTT
CDR3 protein: CASSPAGQGLGDTQYF
D gene: TRBD1
J gene: TRBJ2-3
clone size: .
V gene: TRBV4-3

CDR3 DNA: TGCGCCAGCAGCAGTAAGAGCTCTGGGGCCAACGTCCTGACTTTC
CDR3 protein: CASSSKSSGANVLTF
D gene: .
J gene: TRBJ2-6
clone size: .
V gene: TRBV4-3

CDR3 DNA: TGCAGCGTCGGGGACTTACAAGAGACCCAGTACTTC
CDR3 protein: CSVGDLQETQYF
D gene: .
J gene: TRBJ2-5
clone size: .
V gene: TRBV29-1

CDR3 DNA: TGTGCCAGCAGTCCCGACAGGGCCGCTAATCAGCCCCAGCATTTT
CDR3 protein: CASSPDRAANQPQHF
D gene: TRBD1
J gene: TRBJ1-5
clone size: .
V gene: TRBV7-2

CDR3 DNA: TGCGCCAGCAGGGCCGGGACAGGGGTGGGAGATACGCAGTATTTT
CDR3 protein: CASRAGTGVGDTQYF
D gene: TRBD1
J gene: TRBJ2-3
clone size: .
V gene: TRBV4-1

CDR3 DNA: TGTGCCAGCAGCGGGGGCTATGGCTACACCTTC
CDR3 protein: CASSGGYGYTF
D gene: .
J gene: TRBJ1-2
clone size: .
V gene: TRBV9

CDR3 DNA: TGTGCCAGCAGCCAAACGGGACTAGCTTTTGGCACCGGGGAGCTGTTTTTT
CDR3 protein: CASSQTGLAFGTGELFF
D gene: TRBD2
J gene: TRBJ2-2
clone size: .
V gene: TRBV5-8

CDR3 DNA: TGTGCCAGCGGTCAGGGTAGCTCCTACGAGCAGTACTTC
CDR3 protein: CASGQGSSYEQYF
D gene: .
J gene: TRBJ2-7
clone size: .
V gene: TRBV6-5

CDR3 DNA: TGTGCCAGCAGCTTAGGCAGGGGAGGGGGCTCACCCCTCCACTTT
CDR3 protein: CASSLGRGGGSPLHF
D gene: TRBD1
J gene: TRBJ1-6
clone size: .
V gene: TRBV7-9

CDR3 DNA: TGTGCCAGCAGCTTAGTAGCACAGGGGGCCGGCGAGCAGTACTTC
CDR3 protein: CASSLVAQGAGEQYF
D gene: TRBD1
J gene: TRBJ2-7
clone size: .
V gene: TRBV7-2

CDR3 DNA: TGTGCCAGCAGTTTTTGGGACGGGGGGGCCCAGTTCTTC
CDR3 protein: CASSFWDGGAQFF
D gene: TRBD2
J gene: TRBJ2-1
clone size: once
V gene: TRBV6-5

CDR3 DNA: TGTGCCAGCTCACGGGCCCAGGGACTCACAGATACGCAGTATTTT
CDR3 protein: CASSRAQGLTDTQYF
D gene: .
J gene: TRBJ2-3
clone size: .
V gene: TRBV18

CDR3 DNA: TGTGCCAGCAGCTTTGGACGCGGTTATAATTCACCCCTCCACTTT
CDR3 protein: CASSFGRGYNSPLHF
D gene: .
J gene: TRBJ1-6
clone size: few
V gene: TRBV11-2

CDR3 DNA: TGTGCCAGCTCCCCTGCCTCTGGAAACACCATATATTTT
CDR3 protein: CASSPASGNTIYF
D gene: .
J gene: TRBJ1-3
clone size: .
V gene: TRBV18

CDR3 DNA: TGTGCCAGCTCACCACCGGGTGGGGGGAACACTGAAGCTTTCTTT
CDR3 protein: CASSPPGGGNTEAFF
D gene: .
J gene: TRBJ1-1
clone size: .
V gene: TRBV18

CDR3 DNA: TGCGCCAGCAGCGTGGGGGGACAGCGATATTCACCCCTCCACTTT
CDR3 protein: CASSVGGQRYSPLHF
D gene: TRBD1
J gene: TRBJ1-6
clone size: .
V gene: TRBV5-1

CDR3 DNA: TGTGCCAGCAGCCTCGGACAGGGCGATTATGAAAAACTGTTTTTT
CDR3 protein: CASSLGQGDYEKLFF
D gene: TRBD1
J gene: TRBJ1-4
clone size: few
V gene: TRBV7-2

CDR3 DNA: TGCGCCAGCAGCCCTGGGACAGGCAATCGGAACACTGAAGCTTTCTTT
CDR3 protein: CASSPGTGNRNTEAFF
D gene: TRBD1
J gene: TRBJ1-1
clone size: .
V gene: TRBV5-1

CDR3 DNA: TGTGCCAGTAGGGGACAGGGGGCTGGTGGCTACACCTTC
CDR3 protein: CASRGQGAGGYTF
D gene: TRBD1
J gene: TRBJ1-2
clone size: once
V gene: TRBV19

CDR3 DNA: TGCAGCGCCGGCGGGGGGCGGCCCACCGGGGAGCTGTTTTTT
CDR3 protein: CSAGGGRPTGELFF
D gene: TRBD2
J gene: TRBJ2-2
clone size: .
V gene: TRBV29-1

CDR3 DNA: TGTGCCAGCAGTGAATTGGGCGAGGACATTCAGTACTTC
CDR3 protein: CASSELGEDIQYF
D gene: .
J gene: TRBJ2-4
clone size: once
V gene: TRBV25-1

CDR3 DNA: TGTGCCAGCAGCTTGCTGGGAGGTCGCTACAATGAGCAGTTCTTC
CDR3 protein: CASSLLGGRYNEQFF
D gene: .
J gene: TRBJ2-1
clone size: .
V gene: TRBV7-9

CDR3 DNA: TGTGCCAGCAGCTTAGATGGGATTGGGAGCTACGAGCAGTACTTC
CDR3 protein: CASSLDGIGSYEQYF
D gene: .
J gene: TRBJ2-7
clone size: .
V gene: TRBV7-2

CDR3 DNA: TGTGCCAGCAGCCCCCCTGGGACAGGGTGGTCCTACGAGCAGTACTTC
CDR3 protein: CASSPPGTGWSYEQYF
D gene: TRBD1
J gene: TRBJ2-7
clone size: .
V gene: TRBV5-6

CDR3 DNA: TGTGCCAGCAGCTCGAACGGGATCAGTAGCACAGATACGCAGTATTTT
CDR3 protein: CASSSNGISSTDTQYF
D gene: .
J gene: TRBJ2-3
clone size: .
V gene: TRBV7-2

CDR3 DNA: TGTGCCAGCAGCCGGCTTAGAGGGACCGGGGAGCTGTTTTTT
CDR3 protein: CASSRLRGTGELFF
D gene: .
J gene: TRBJ2-2
clone size: .
V gene: TRBV7-9

CDR3 DNA: TGTGCCAGCAGCTTACCCGGGGCCTACACTGAAGCTTTCTTT
CDR3 protein: CASSLPGAYTEAFF
D gene: .
J gene: TRBJ1-1
clone size: .
V gene: TRBV7-2

CDR3 DNA: TGCGCCAGCACCCAGCAGGGGAGCACAGATACGCAGTATTTT
CDR3 protein: CASTQQGSTDTQYF
D gene: .
J gene: TRBJ2-3
clone size: .
V gene: TRBV5-1

CDR3 DNA: TGTGCCAGCAGCATGGACTTAGGGCAGCCCCAGCATTTT
CDR3 protein: CASSMDLGQPQHF
D gene: .
J gene: TRBJ1-5
clone size: .
V gene: TRBV7-9

CDR3 DNA: TGTGCCAGTAGTATTTGGCCGGGAGCCAACACTGAAGCTTTCTTT
CDR3 protein: CASSIWPGANTEAFF
D gene: .
J gene: TRBJ1-1
clone size: .
V gene: TRBV19

CDR3 DNA: TGTGCCAGCAGCGTAGCTGCAGGGAGCACAGATACGCAGTATTTT
CDR3 protein: CASSVAAGSTDTQYF
D gene: .
J gene: TRBJ2-3
clone size: .
V gene: TRBV9